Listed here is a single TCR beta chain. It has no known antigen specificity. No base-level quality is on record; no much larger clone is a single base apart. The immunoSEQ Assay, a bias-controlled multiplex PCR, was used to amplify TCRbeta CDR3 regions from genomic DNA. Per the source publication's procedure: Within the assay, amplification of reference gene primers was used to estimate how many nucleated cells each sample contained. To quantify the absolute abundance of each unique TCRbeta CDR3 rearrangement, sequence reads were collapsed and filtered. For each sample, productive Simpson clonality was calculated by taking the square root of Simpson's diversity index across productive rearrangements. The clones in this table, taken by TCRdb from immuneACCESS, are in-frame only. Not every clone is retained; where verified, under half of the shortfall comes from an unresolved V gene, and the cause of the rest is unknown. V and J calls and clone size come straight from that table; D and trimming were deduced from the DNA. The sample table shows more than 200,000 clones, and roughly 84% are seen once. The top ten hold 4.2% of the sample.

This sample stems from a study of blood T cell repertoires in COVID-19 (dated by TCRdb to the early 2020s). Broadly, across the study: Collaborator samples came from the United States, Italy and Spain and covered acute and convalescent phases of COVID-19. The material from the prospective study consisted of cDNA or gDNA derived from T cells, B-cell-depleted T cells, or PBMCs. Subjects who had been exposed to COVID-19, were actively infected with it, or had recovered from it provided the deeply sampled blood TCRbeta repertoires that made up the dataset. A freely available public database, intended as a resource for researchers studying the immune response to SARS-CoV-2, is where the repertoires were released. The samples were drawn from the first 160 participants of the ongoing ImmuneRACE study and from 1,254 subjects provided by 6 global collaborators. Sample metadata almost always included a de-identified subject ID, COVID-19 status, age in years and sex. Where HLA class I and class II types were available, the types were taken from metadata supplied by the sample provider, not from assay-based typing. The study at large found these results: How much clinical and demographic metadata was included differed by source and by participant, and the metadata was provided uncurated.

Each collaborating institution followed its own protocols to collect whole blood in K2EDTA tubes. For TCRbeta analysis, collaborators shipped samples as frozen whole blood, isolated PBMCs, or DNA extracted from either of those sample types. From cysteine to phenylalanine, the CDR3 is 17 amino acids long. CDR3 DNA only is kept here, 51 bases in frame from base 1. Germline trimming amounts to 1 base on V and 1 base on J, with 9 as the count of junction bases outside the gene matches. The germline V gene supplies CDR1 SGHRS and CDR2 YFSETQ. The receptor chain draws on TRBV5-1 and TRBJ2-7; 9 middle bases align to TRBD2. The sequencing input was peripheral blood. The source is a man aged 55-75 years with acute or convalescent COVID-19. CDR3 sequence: CASSLTSGPPVSYEQYF. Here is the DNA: TGCGCCAGCAGCTTGACTAGCGGGCCTCCCGTATCCTACGAGCAGTACTTC.